This T cell receptor beta chain was identified during a study of regulatory T cells in long-lasting Graves disease. As for the study in general: Graves' patients, diagnosed recently, had received antithyroid drugs under 3 months.

Study-level results: Not thyroid tissue but only peripheral blood was studied. TRBV28, TRBJ1-2 and TRBJ2-5 were segments that persistent disease favored.

The trim removed 2 bases at V and 7 bases at J, leaving 11 bases unmatched. CDR3 length equals 17 residues. Germline assignment: CDR1 SGHRS and CDR2 YFSETQ. The TCR beta library used iRepertoire HTBI primers with Arm-PCR amplification of CDR3. TCRdb redid the calling of the multiplex PCR reads with MiXCR, one entry per CDR3 protein. The table has about 440,000 distinct CDR3 sequences, under 15% seen once. This clonotype was seen repeatedly, ten times or more. Antigen specificity is unknown. As for time point: newly diagnosed GD, antithyroid drugs for less than 3 months. RNA extracted from PBMCs served as the sequencing template. These data also formed part of another study, on T cells in Graves' hyperthyroidism and ophthalmopathy. That study reports: Most expanded thyroid clonotypes above 0.001 also appeared in blood.

The gene calls are TRBV5-1 and TRBJ2-1; TRBD2 agrees at 11 bases. The source was peripheral blood mononuclear cells (PBMCs), collected at new diagnosis, from a patient treated with antithyroid drugs. The sequence was obtained from a woman in her twenties or thirties with Graves disease. The DNA of the CDR3 is TGCGCCAGCAGCTTCTCCCTTAGCGGGAGGGCCGGAAATGAGCAGTTCTTC. Amino acids: CASSFSLSGRAGNEQFF.